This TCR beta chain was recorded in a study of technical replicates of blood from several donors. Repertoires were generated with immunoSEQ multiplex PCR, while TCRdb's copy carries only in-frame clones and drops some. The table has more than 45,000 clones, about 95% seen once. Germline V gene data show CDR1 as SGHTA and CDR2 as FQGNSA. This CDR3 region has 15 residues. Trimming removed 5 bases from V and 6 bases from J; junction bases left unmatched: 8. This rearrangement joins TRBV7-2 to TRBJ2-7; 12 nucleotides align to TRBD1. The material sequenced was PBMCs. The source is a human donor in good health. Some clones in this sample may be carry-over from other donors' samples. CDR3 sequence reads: CASSKTGTGGGEQYF. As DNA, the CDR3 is TGTGCCAGCAGCAAAACAGGGACAGGGGGCGGCGAGCAGTACTTC.